This T cell receptor (beta chain) stems from a study of T cell responses to AZD1222 COVID-19 vaccine. Produced via immunoSEQ multiplex PCR; TCRdb's table is partial and in-frame only. The top ten hold 0.55% of the sample, which has around 250,000 clones, 85% to 95% seen once. As for this clone: Antigen specificity is unknown.

The CDR3 length is 15 residues. With 5 bases clipped from V and 2 bases from J, the junction kept 5 bases outside the gene matches. The V gene's germline CDR1 is SEHNR and CDR2 FQNEAQ (reference sequence). Study conclusions and caveats: In the spike-specific TCR repertoire, nearly half reportedly target unmutated variant regions.

This specimen was peripheral blood, taken on day 0 of AZD1222 vaccination. This receptor was taken from an adult in good health. The chain recombines TRBV7-9 with TRBJ2-1; 8 bases fit TRBD1. The CDR3: CASSQQGVAYNEQFF. For the CDR3, the DNA is TGTGCCAGCAGCCAACAGGGGGTGGCCTACAATGAGCAGTTCTTC.